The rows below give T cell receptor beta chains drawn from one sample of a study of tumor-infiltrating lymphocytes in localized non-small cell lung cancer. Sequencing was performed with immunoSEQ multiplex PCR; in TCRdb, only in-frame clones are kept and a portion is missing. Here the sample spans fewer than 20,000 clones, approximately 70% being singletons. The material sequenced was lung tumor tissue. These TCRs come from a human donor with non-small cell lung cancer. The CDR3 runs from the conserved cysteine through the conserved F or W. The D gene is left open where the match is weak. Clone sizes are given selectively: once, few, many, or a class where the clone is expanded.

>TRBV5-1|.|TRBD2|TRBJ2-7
TGCGCCAGCAGCTCCCTAGCGGGAGGCGAGCAGTACTTC
CASSSLAGGEQYF
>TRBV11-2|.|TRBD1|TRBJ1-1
TGTGCCAGCAGCTCGGGACAGGCTGAAGCTTTCTTT
CASSSGQAEAFF
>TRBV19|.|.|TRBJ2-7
TGTGCCACCTCAGACAGTTCGAGCTCCTACGAGCAGTACTTC
CATSDSSSSYEQYF
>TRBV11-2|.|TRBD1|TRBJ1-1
TGTGCCAGCAGCTTAGAGTGGCAGGGGGCGATTGAAGCTTTCTTT
CASSLEWQGAIEAFF
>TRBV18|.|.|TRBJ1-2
TGTGCCAGCTCACCACCCTCGATAGCTAACTATGGCTACACCTTC
CASSPPSIANYGYTF
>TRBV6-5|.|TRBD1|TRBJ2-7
TGTGCCAGCAGTTCTTGGACAGGATCCTACGAGCAGTACTTC
CASSSWTGSYEQYF
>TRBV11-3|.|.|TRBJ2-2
TGTGCCAGCAGCCCCCTCGGGGGGAACACCGGGGAGCTGTTTTTT
CASSPLGGNTGELFF
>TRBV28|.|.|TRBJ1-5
TGTGCCAGCAGTTTAGGTGGTAGGGGGAGCAATCAGCCCCAGCATTTT
CASSLGGRGSNQPQHF
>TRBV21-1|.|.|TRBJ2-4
TGTGCCAGCAGGGACAGGACAGACCTAGCCAAAAACATTCAGTACTTC
CASRDRTDLAKNIQYF
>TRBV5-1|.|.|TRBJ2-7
TGCGCCAGCAGCCCCACCGGGCAGTCCTACGAGCAGTACTTC
CASSPTGQSYEQYF
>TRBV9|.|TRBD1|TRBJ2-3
TGTGCCAGCAGCAAAACAGGGGTCTCTAGCACAGATACGCAGTATTTT
CASSKTGVSSTDTQYF
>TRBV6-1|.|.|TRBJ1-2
TGTGCCAGCAGTGAGGGGGATGGGTTGAGGGGGATCTATGGCTACACCTTC
CASSEGDGLRGIYGYTF
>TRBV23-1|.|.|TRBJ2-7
TGCGCCAGCAGTCGCCCCCGGAGTAGCTCCTACGAGCAGTACTTC
CASSRPRSSSYEQYF
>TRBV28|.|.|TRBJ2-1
TGTGCCAGCAGTTTTTGGTCAGGAGCTAATGAGCAGTTCTTC
CASSFWSGANEQFF
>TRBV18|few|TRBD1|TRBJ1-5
TGTGCCAGCTCCTTGACAGGGGGCCCCGATCAGCCCCAGCATTTT
CASSLTGGPDQPQHF
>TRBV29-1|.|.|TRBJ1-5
TGCAGCGTCCGGACGGGGGTTTCAGGCAATCAGCCCCAGCATTTT
CSVRTGVSGNQPQHF
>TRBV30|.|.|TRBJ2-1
TGTGCCTGGGAACCGACAGGTCATTTTTACAATGAGCAGTTCTTC
CAWEPTGHFYNEQFF